The entry below gives a single TCR beta chain sequence along with its context. This sample stems from a study of cytomegalovirus exposure and HLA in healthy donors. CDR3 length: 16 residues. V lost 1 base and J lost 2; bases outside the gene matches: 4. Germline V gene sequence: CDR1 MNHEY, CDR2 SVGAGI. Use of 60 Vbeta and 13 Jbeta primers characterized the PCR. TCRdb's copy holds only in-frame clones and misses some; the assay was immunoSEQ multiplex PCR. The sample includes more than 200,000 clones, roughly 87% of them seen just once. The chain has TRBV6-5 and TRBJ2-2, with TRBD2 identical over 7 bases. Sequenced material: PBMCs. This receptor was obtained from a man aged 35 to 55 in good health and CMV-seropositive. The CDR3 loop reads CASSYLLAENTGELFF. The CDR3, as DNA: TGTGCCAGCAGTTACTTGCTAGCGGAAAACACCGGGGAGCTGTTTTTT.